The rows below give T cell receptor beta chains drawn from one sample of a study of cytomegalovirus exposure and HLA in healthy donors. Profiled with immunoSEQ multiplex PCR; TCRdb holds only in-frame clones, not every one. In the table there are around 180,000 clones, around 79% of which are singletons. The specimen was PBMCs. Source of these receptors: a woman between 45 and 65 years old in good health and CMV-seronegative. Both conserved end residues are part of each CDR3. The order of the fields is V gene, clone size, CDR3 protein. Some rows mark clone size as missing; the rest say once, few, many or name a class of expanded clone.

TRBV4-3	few	CASSPSGTDFTGELFF
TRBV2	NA	CASKHRGLNTEAFF
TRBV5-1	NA	CASRYQVTPTDTQYF
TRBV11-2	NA	CASIASGSPNTGELFF
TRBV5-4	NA	CASSATGSGNTIYF
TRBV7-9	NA	CASSITSTGNTEAFF
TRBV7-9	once	CASSLVGLGNSPLHF
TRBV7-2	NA	CASSPRLAGGPSREDTQYF
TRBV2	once	CASAFSYEQYF
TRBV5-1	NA	CASRPSEGRDTF
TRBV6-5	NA	CASSYSQAGPDTQYF
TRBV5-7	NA	CASSGPGQVQETQYF
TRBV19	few	CASSYRGGSETQYF
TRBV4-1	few	CASSQGVGVQGGYTF
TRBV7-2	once	CASSFGGRARGETQYF
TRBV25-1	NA	CASRRSGAVYGYTF
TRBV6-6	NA	CASHRGREQYF
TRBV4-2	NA	CASSQDLGGTGELFF
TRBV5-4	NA	CASSLVGSSETQYF
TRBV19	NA	CATRQFSGNTIYF
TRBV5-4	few	CASSLPKETQYF
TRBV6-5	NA	CASRDRRETQYF
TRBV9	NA	CASNRGADTGELFF
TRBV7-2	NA	CASSLTEVTEAFF
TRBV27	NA	CASSLIKDRAHEQYF
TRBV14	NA	CASSLLEGLPEQYF
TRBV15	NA	CATSRGATGAFSGNTIYF
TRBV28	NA	CASSPYRDTQYF
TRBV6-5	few	CASSLGQGRYNSPLHF
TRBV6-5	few	CASSSRQGVYGYTF
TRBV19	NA	CASSRTGTTNYGYTF
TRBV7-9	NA	CASSETAYYEQYF
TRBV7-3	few	CASSQGRAGALDEQFF
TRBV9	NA	CASSVSLADSSYNEQFF
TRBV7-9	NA	CASRRLLAGIADTQYF
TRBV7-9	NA	CASAFGQGGTEAFF
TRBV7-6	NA	CASSSRPPGLAVNEQFF
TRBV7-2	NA	CASSSDRTNQPQHF
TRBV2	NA	CASSEVGPTPGEQYF
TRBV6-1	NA	CASLRGGIDYEQYF
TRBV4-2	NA	CASSPSSGNSRGETQYF
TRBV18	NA	CASSPTQGRGNTIYF
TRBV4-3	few	CASSQDPGLAGGGDEQFF
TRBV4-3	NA	CASSQLRSSGANVLTF
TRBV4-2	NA	CASSQDQELAGAGELFF
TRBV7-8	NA	CASSHRRTGWDYGYTF
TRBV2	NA	CASVGLRSSYEQYF
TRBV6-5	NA	CASSYSRGSTGELFF
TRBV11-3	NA	CASILGLGALGPLHF
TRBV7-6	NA	CASSSLAGGPYNEQFF
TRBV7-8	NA	CASSKTSGTRETQYF